This TCR beta chain was recorded in a study of blood T cell repertoires in COVID-19. Study background: Some COVID-19 samples were acute and others convalescent; all came from the United States, Italy and Spain. PBMCs, B-cell-depleted T cells, or T cells were the source of the cDNA or gDNA that made up the material.

Trimming cost V 1 base and J 4 bases, with 14 bases left between them. The CDR3 totals 15 residues. Germline assignment: CDR1 LNHDA and CDR2 SQIVND (reference sequence). Authors' analysis steps: The authors estimated nucleated cell counts from reference gene primer amplification. Sequenced by immunoSEQ multiplex PCR; TCRdb stores in-frame clones only, minus some. That table supplies the V and J calls and clone size; D and trimming were determined from the DNA. The sample lists some 110,000 clones, roughly 81% occurring once. V gene TRBV19 combines with J gene TRBJ2-7; tentatively, D is TRBD1 (6 bases). The sequencing sample was made of peripheral blood. This TCR was sampled from a woman in her seventies with acute or convalescent COVID-19. This chain's CDR3 is CASSIGEGVAYEQYF. The CDR3 region has the DNA TGTGCCAGTAGTATAGGCGAGGGGGTGGCTTACGAGCAGTACTTC.